The rows below give T cell receptor beta chains drawn from one sample of a study of blood T cells in healthy people across ages. MiXCR was run by TCRdb on the 5' RACE reads, yielding one entry per CDR3 protein. The data show around 600,000 distinct CDR3 sequences, 40% to 55% seen once. The sample consisted of blood. The receptors derive from a man aged 80 or over in good health. Both conserved end residues are part of each CDR3. A D gene is named only where the DNA matches it firmly. The listing skips clone size in some rows; elsewhere it reads once, few, many or a size class.

TRBD2 | TRBJ2-5 | TRBV20-1 | - | TGCAGTGTCCCGACTAGCGGTGAGACCCAGTACTTC | CSVPTSGETQYF
TRBD2 | TRBJ2-7 | TRBV12-3/TRBV12-4 | - | TGTGCCAGCAGCCCAACTAGCGGGAGTGTCCGCGAGCAGTACTTC | CASSPTSGSVREQYF
TRBD1 | TRBJ1-4 | TRBV12-3/TRBV12-4 | - | TGTGCCAGCAGTTTACGAGGGGGCGGAAATGAAAAACTGTTTTTT | CASSLRGGGNEKLFF
TRBD2 | TRBJ2-4 | TRBV11-1 | - | TGTGCCAGTAGCGGGGGATTAAACATTCAGTACTTC | CASSGGLNIQYF
- | TRBJ2-1 | TRBV29-1 | - | TGCAGCGTTCTGATCCGGCGTCCTTCCTACAATGAGCAGTTCTTC | CSVLIRRPSYNEQFF
- | TRBJ2-2 | TRBV6-5 | once | TGTGCCAGCAGTTACTCGCGCGGAACGAACGCCGGGGAGCTGTTTTTT | CASSYSRGTNAGELFF
- | TRBJ2-1 | TRBV27 | - | TGTGCCAGCAGTTTACCGATTACAGAGGGCCTGGAATACAGATACGGATACAATGAGCAGTTCTTC | CASSLPITEGLEYRYGYNEQFF
TRBD2 | TRBJ2-5 | TRBV20-1 | - | TGCAGTGCGCATAGTAGCGGGAGATCGGGAGAGACCCAGTACTTC | CSAHSSGRSGETQYF
TRBD1 | TRBJ2-2 | TRBV20-1 | - | TGCAGTGCTATCAGGCAGGGGGCGTTCGACACCGGGGAGCTGTTTTTT | CSAIRQGAFDTGELFF
- | TRBJ2-7 | TRBV6-5 | few | TGTGCCAGCAGTTACCCCGGCCAGGCACTCGACGAGCAGTACTTC | CASSYPGQALDEQYF
TRBD1 | TRBJ2-3 | TRBV20-1 | - | TGCAGTGCTAGGGGGACAGGGGGCACAGATACGCAGTATTTT | CSARGTGGTDTQYF
- | TRBJ2-7 | TRBV29-1 | many | TGCAGCGTTGCAGATGCCACCTACGAGCAGTACTTC | CSVADATYEQYF
- | TRBJ2-1 | TRBV4-1 | - | TGCGCCAGCAGCCCCGTGGTAGCTACCTACAATGAGCAGTTCTTC | CASSPVVATYNEQFF
- | TRBJ2-7 | TRBV6-6 | many | TGTGCCAGCAGTTATCCGGCAGGGGGGTACGAGCAGTACTTC | CASSYPAGGYEQYF
- | TRBJ2-4 | TRBV28 | - | TGTGCCAGCAGTTTCCCAGAACCGGGACGGAAAAACATTCAGTACTTC | CASSFPEPGRKNIQYF
TRBD2 | TRBJ2-1 | TRBV5-1 | - | TGCGCCAGCAGCCTCCAAGGGACTACACTAGGAAATGAGCAGTTCTTC | CASSLQGTTLGNEQFF
- | TRBJ2-1 | TRBV7-3 | - | TGTGCCAGCAGCCCAAACCTACAGGGTGATGAGCAGTTCTTC | CASSPNLQGDEQFF
- | TRBJ2-2 | TRBV15 | once | TGTGCCACCAGCGGAGTCGGGGCGAACACCGGGGAGCTGTTTTTT | CATSGVGANTGELFF
- | TRBJ2-7 | TRBV6-6 | many | TGTGCCAGCAGCGGACCTGCGACCTGGGACGAGCAGTACTTC | CASSGPATWDEQYF
- | TRBJ1-6 | TRBV7-9 | few | TGTGCCAGCAGCGGATTGGGACAAAGGAATTCACCCCTCCACTTT | CASSGLGQRNSPLHF
- | TRBJ2-3 | TRBV3-1 | few | TGTGCCAGCAGGAGGGGCCATACGCAGTATTTT | CASRRGHTQYF
TRBD2 | TRBJ2-1 | TRBV29-1 | - | TGCAGCCACTCTAGCGGGCAATTCCATGAGCAGTTCTTC | CSHSSGQFHEQFF
- | TRBJ2-1 | TRBV6-4 | once | TGTGCCAGCAGTGAGGGCGGGTCCGACTACAATGAGCAGTTCTTC | CASSEGGSDYNEQFF
TRBD1 | TRBJ1-1 | TRBV20-1 | - | TGCAGTGCCAAGAATCAGGGGGGTCTTCCTGAAGCTTTCTTT | CSAKNQGGLPEAFF
- | TRBJ1-5 | TRBV6-6 | few | TGTGCCAGCAACCCACAGGAGCGTCAGCCCCAGCATTTT | CASNPQERQPQHF
- | TRBJ2-7 | TRBV20-1 | - | TGCAGTGCCGCCGGGGGACAAAACGAGCAGTACTTC | CSAAGGQNEQYF
TRBD2 | TRBJ2-4 | TRBV6-5 | - | TGTGCCAGCAGTTACCAGGCTAGCGGGGGGCAAGGAGGCAAAAACATTCAGTACTTC | CASSYQASGGQGGKNIQYF
- | TRBJ2-1 | TRBV12-3/TRBV12-4 | once | TGTGCCAGCAGTTCCACAGACTACAATGAGCAGTTCTTC | CASSSTDYNEQFF
- | TRBJ2-3 | TRBV5-1 | - | TGCGCCAGCAGCCCATCCGTTGGAGATACGCAGTATTTT | CASSPSVGDTQYF
TRBD1 | TRBJ2-1 | TRBV12-3/TRBV12-4 | - | TGTGCCAGCAGTTTGGCCCACAGGGGTGAGCAGTTCTTC | CASSLAHRGEQFF
TRBD2 | TRBJ2-7 | TRBV24-1 | - | TGTGCTACCAGTGATTCTGTTCGCGGGACTAGCGGGATTTACGAGCAGTACTTC | CATSDSVRGTSGIYEQYF
TRBD2 | TRBJ2-7 | TRBV7-8 | once | TGTGCCAGCAGCTACACCACGACTAGCGGGGACGCCTACGAGCAGTACTTC | CASSYTTTSGDAYEQYF
- | TRBJ2-1 | TRBV20-1 | few | TGCAGTGCCCAATGGGGGAATGAGCAGTTCTTC | CSAQWGNEQFF
- | TRBJ2-2 | TRBV6-6 | few | TGTGCCAGCAGAGGGGGGGAGAACACCGGGGAGCTGTTTTTT | CASRGGENTGELFF
TRBD2 | TRBJ2-1 | TRBV5-1 | few | TGCGCCAGCAGCTCTACCGCTAGACTAGCGGGAGATGCGAATGAGCAGTTCTTC | CASSSTARLAGDANEQFF
TRBD2 | TRBJ2-3 | TRBV15 | - | TGTGCCACCAGCCCTAGACTAGCGGGAGGTGGAGATACGCAGTATTTT | CATSPRLAGGGDTQYF
TRBD1 | TRBJ2-7 | TRBV7-2 | many | TGTGCCAGCAGCTTAGACAGGGGAGCCTACGAGCAGTACTTC | CASSLDRGAYEQYF
TRBD1 | TRBJ1-2 | TRBV7-9 | - | TGTGCCAGCAGCCTGGGACAGGGGGCGCTTATTTATGGCTGCACCTTC | CASSLGQGALIYGCTF
- | TRBJ2-5 | TRBV7-2 | - | TGTGCCAGCAGCTTAAGGTCCAGCCTAGAGACTCAGTACTTC | CASSLRSSLETQYF
- | TRBJ2-1 | TRBV27 | few | TGTGCCAGCAGTTTAAAGGTATTGGAACCGTACAATGAGCAGTTCTTC | CASSLKVLEPYNEQFF
TRBD1 | TRBJ2-7 | TRBV13 | few | TGTGCCAGCAGCCGTAGACAGGGGGTGAGCTCCTACGAGCAGTACTTC | CASSRRQGVSSYEQYF